The T cell receptor (beta chain) under discussion was sequenced for a study of response to subunit inactivated influenza vaccine. This clonotype was picked up a small number of times. Its antigen is as yet unknown. Study-wide results and caveats: The authors suggested that few new T cells are recruited per seasonal influenza vaccination.

TCRdb fed the RT-PCR reads into MiXCR, producing one record per CDR3 protein. Here the sample spans 600,000 to 700,000 distinct CDR3 sequences, around 15% being singletons. Trimming cost V 0 bases and J 0 bases, with 13 bases left between them. The CDR3 consists of 17 residues. Germline CDR1 and CDR2: LGHNA and YSLEER. Sequencing used PBMCs from blood, obtained 14 days before vaccination. V is TRBV4-3 and J is TRBJ2-3; either TRBD1 or TRBD2 may fit D (6 bases each). This sequence originates from a man aged 45 to 65 who received an inactivated influenza vaccine. CDR3 DNA: TGCGCCAGCAGCCAAGATTGGTGGGGGGCGAGCACAGATACGCAGTATTTT. This encodes CASSQDWWGASTDTQYF.